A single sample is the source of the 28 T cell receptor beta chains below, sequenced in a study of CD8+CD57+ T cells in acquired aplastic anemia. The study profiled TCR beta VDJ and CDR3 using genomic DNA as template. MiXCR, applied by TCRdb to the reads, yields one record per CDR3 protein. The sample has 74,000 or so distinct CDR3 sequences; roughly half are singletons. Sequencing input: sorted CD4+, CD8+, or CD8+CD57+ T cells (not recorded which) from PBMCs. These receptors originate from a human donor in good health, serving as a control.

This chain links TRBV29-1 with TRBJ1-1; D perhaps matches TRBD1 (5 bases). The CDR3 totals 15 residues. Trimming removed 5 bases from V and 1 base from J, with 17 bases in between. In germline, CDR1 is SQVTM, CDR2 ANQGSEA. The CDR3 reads CSVSGTWDGNTEAFF. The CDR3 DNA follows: TGCAGCGTTTCCGGGACTTGGGACGGGAACACTGAAGCTTTCTTT.

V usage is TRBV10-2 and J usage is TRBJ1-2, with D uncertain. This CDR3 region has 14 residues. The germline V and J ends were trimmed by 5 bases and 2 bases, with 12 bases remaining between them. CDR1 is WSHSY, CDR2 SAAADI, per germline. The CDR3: CASSRDWVNYGYTF. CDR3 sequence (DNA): TGCGCCAGCAGTCGAGATTGGGTAAACTATGGCTACACCTTC.

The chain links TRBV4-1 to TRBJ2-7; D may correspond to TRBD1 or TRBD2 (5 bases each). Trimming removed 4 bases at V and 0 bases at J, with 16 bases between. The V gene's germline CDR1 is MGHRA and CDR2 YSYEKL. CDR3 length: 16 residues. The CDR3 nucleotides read TGCGCCAGCAGCCCCGTTTCGAGGGGTAGCTCCTACGAGCAGTACTTC. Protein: CASSPVSRGSSYEQYF.

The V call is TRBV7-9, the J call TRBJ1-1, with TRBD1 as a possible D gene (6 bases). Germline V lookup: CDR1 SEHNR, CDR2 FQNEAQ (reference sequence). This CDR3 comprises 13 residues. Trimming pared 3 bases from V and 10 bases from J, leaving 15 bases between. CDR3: CASSFNTGKGAFF. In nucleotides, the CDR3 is TGTGCCAGCAGCTTTAACACAGGGAAAGGAGCTTTCTTT.

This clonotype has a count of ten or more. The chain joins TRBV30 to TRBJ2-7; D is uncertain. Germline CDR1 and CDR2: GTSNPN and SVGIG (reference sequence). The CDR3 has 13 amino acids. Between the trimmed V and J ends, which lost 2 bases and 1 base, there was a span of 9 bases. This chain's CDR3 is CAWSIRDSYEQYF. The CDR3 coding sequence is TGTGCCTGGAGTATAAGAGATTCCTACGAGCAGTACTTC.

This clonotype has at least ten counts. In DNA form, the CDR3 reads TGTGCCATCAGTGAAAAAAGCGGGGGAGCGTCTACCGAGCAGTACTTC. Translating gives CAISEKSGGASTEQYF. This rearrangement joins TRBV10-3 to TRBJ2-7; 8 bases agree with TRBD2. Germline V gene sequence: CDR1 ENHRY, CDR2 SYGVKD. The CDR3 runs 16 residues. Losses at the gene ends were 3 bases for V and 6 bases for J; bases not matched to a gene: 13.

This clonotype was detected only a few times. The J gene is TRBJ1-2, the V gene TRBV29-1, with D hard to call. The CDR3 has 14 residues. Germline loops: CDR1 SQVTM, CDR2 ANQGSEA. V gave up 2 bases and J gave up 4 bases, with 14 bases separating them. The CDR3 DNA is TGCAGCGTTGAAATGGACCGACCTTTCTATGGCTACACCTTC. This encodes CSVEMDRPFYGYTF. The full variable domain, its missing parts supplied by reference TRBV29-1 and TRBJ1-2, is SAVISQKPSRDICQRGTSLTIQCQVDSQVTMMFWYRQQPGQSLTLIATANQGSEATYESGFVIDKFPISRPNLTFSTLTVSNMSPEDSSIYLCSVEMDRPFYGYTFGSGTRLTVV.

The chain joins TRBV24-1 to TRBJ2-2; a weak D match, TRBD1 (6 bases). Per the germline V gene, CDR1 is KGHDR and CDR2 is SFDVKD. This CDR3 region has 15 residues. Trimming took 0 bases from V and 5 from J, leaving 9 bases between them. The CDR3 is CATSDLSGETGELFF. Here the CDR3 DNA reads TGTGCCACCAGTGATTTGTCAGGGGAGACCGGGGAGCTGTTTTTT.

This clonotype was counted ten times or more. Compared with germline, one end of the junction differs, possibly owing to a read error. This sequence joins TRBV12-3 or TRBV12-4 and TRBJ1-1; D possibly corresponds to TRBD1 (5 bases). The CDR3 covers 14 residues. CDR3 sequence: CASSTPGANPEAFF. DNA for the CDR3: TGTGCCAGCAGTACCCCCGGGGCGAACCCTGAAGCTTTCTTT.

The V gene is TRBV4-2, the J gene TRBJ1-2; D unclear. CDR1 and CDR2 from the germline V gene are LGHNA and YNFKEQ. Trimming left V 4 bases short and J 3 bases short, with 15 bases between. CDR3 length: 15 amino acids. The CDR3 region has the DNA TGTGCCAGCAGCCCAAATCCGAACGAACACTATGGCTACACCTTC. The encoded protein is CASSPNPNEHYGYTF.

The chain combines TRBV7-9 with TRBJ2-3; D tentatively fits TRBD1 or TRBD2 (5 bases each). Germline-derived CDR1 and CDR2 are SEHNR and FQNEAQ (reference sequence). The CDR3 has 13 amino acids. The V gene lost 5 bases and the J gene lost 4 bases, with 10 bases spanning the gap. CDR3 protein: CASSPRGPDTQYF. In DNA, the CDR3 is TGTGCCAGCAGCCCACGGGGACCAGATACGCAGTATTTT.

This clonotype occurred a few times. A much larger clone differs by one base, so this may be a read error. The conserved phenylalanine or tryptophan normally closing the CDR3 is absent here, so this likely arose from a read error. The CDR3 bases are TGTGCCTGGATTTGGGCGGGAGAGCAGTTCTCC. It specifies CAWIWAGEQFS. The V call is TRBV30, the J call TRBJ2-1; D may be TRBD2 (6 bases). The CDR3 extends over 11 amino acids. Trimming left V 4 bases short and J 10 bases short, with 11 bases between. CDR1 is GTSNPN and CDR2 is SVGIG in the germline V gene (reference sequence).

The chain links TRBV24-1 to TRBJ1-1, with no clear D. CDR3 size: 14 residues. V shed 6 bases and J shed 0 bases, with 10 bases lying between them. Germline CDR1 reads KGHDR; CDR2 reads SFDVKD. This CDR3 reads CATSSGGLNTEAFF. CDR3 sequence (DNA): TGTGCCACCAGTTCCGGAGGATTGAACACTGAAGCTTTCTTT.

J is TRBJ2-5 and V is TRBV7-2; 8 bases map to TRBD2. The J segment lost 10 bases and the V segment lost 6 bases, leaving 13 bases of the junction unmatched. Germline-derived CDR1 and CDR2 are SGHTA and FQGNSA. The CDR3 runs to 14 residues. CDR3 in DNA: TGTGCCAGCAGATCGGGAGGGCCCCGCGGAATCCAGTACTTC. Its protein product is CASRSGGPRGIQYF.

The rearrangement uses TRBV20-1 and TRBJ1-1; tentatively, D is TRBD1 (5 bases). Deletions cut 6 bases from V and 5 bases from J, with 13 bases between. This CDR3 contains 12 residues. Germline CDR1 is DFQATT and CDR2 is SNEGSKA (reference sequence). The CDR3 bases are TGCAGTGCAGACCGAGGGGTAACTGAAGCTTTCTTT. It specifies CSADRGVTEAFF.

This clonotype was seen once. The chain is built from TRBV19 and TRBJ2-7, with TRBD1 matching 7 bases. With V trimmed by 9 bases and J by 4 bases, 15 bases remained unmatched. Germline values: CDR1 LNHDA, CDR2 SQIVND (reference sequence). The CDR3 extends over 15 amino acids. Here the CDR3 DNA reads TGTGCCAGCAGCTTAACAGGGGCTATTGGTTACGAGCAGTACTTC. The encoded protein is CASSLTGAIGYEQYF.

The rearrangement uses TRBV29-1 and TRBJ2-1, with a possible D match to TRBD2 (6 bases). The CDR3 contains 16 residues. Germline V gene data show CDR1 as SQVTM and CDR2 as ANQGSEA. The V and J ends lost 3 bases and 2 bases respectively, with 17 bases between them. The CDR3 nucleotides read TGCAGCGTTGATGAGGAGGGGCAGGGCGCCTACAATGAGCAGTTCTTC. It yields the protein CSVDEEGQGAYNEQFF.

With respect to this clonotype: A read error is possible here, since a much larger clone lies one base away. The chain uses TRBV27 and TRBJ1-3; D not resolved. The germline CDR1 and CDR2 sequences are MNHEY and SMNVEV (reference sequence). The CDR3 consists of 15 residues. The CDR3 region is CASSLSMASGDTIYF. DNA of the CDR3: TGTGCCAGCAGTTTATCGATGGCCTCTGGAGACACCATATATTTT.

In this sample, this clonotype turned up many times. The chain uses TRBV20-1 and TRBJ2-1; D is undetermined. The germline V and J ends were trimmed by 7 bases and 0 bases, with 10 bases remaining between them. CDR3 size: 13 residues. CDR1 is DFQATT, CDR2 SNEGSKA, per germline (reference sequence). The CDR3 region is CSGVRVSYNEQFF. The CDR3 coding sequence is TGCAGTGGAGTACGGGTCTCCTACAATGAGCAGTTCTTC.

This CDR3 reads CSARVDRSTEAFF. The DNA of the CDR3 is TGCAGTGCTAGAGTCGACAGGAGCACTGAAGCTTTCTTT. The V call is TRBV20-1, the J call TRBJ1-1; tentative D call: TRBD1 (6 bases). Per the germline V gene, CDR1 is DFQATT and CDR2 is SNEGSKA (reference sequence). This CDR3 is built from 13 residues. Deletions cut 1 base from V and 4 bases from J, with 10 bases between.

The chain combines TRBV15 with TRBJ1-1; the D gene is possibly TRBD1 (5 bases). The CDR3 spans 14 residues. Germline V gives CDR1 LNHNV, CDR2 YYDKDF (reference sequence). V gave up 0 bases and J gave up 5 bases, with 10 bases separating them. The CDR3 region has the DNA TGTGCCACCAGCAGAGAAGGGGACGGAACTGAAGCTTTCTTT. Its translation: CATSREGDGTEAFF.

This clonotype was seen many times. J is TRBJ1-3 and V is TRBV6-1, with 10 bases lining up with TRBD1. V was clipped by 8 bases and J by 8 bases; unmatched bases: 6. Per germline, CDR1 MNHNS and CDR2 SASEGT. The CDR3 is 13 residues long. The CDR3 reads CASADRGVDTIYF. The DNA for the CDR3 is TGTGCCAGCGCGGACAGGGGGGTTGACACCATATATTTT.

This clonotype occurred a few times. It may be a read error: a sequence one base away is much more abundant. The CDR3 DNA is TGTGCCAGCAGCTTGAGCCCCGCAGGGGTTGGCGGGACTGGAGCTTTCTTT. Its protein product is CASSLSPAGVGGTGAFF. The gene calls are TRBV5-4 and TRBJ1-1; D may be TRBD1 (6 bases). CDR3 size: 17 residues. The germline V gene has CDR1 SGHNT and CDR2 YYREEE (reference sequence).

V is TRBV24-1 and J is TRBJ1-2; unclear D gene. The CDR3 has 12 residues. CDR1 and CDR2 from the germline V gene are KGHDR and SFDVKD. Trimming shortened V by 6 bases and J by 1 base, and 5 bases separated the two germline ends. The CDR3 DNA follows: TGTGCCACCAGTAGCGGTAACTATGGCTACACCTTC. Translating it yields CATSSGNYGYTF.

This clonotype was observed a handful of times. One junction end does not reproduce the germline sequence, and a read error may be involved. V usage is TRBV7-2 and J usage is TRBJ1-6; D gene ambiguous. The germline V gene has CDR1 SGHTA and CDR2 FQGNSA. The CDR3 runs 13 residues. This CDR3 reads CASSRKPNSPPHF. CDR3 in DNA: TGTGCCAGCAGCCGGAAACCCAATTCACCCCCCCACTTT.

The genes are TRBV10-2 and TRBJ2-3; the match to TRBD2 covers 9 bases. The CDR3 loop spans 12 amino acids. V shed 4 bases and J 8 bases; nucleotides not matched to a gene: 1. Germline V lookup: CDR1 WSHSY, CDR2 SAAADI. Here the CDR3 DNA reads TGCGCCAGCAGTGGGACTAGCGCTACGCAGTATTTT. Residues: CASSGTSATQYF.

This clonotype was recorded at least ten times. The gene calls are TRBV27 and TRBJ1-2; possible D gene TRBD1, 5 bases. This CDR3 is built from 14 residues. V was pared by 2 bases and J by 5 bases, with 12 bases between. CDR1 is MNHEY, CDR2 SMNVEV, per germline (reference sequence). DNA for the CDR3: TGTGCCAGCAGTTTAGGGGGGGGGATGTATGGCTACACCTTC. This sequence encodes CASSLGGGMYGYTF.

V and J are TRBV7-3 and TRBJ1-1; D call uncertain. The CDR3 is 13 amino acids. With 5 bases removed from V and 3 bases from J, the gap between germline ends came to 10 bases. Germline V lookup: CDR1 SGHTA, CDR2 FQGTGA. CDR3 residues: CASSPLMDTEAFF. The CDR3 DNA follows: TGTGCCAGCAGCCCCCTCATGGACACTGAAGCTTTCTTT.